This T cell receptor (beta chain) came from a study of response to subunit inactivated influenza vaccine. Study-wide findings and caveats: Each seasonal influenza vaccination, the authors suggested, recruits few new T cells.

One entry per CDR3 protein, called by TCRdb with MiXCR from the RT-PCR reads. The profile shows 650,000 or so distinct CDR3 sequences, approximately 14% of them singletons. Looked up from germline, CDR1 is DFQATT and CDR2 is SNEGSKA (reference sequence). This CDR3 contains 19 residues. V was pared by 5 bases and J by 0 bases, with 18 bases of the junction left unmatched. In this sample, this clonotype turned up a few times. The antigen remains unidentified. Source: PBMCs from blood, taken around 14 days before vaccination. The rearrangement uses TRBV20-1 and TRBJ1-4; TRBD1 matches 7 bases. This TCR derives from a man between 50 and 59 years old who received an inactivated influenza vaccine. The CDR3 is CSALKGQLAAIPTNEKLFF. CDR3 in DNA: TGCAGTGCTCTTAAGGGACAGCTCGCGGCGATACCAACTAATGAAAAACTGTTTTTT.